This record covers a single T cell receptor (beta chain). Its target is unknown. cDNA libraries for TCR beta contained unique molecular identifiers. TCRdb re-analysed the PCR reads in MiXCR, keeping a single row per CDR3 protein. This table holds approximately 690,000 distinct CDR3 sequences, more than 50% found once. This CDR3 has 15 amino acids. V lost 5 bases and J lost 9, with 20 bases in between. Per the germline V gene, CDR1 is SEHNR and CDR2 is FQNEAQ (reference sequence). This entry belongs to a study of post-analysis software for immune sequencing data. Points from the study as a whole: The five TRBV segments detected at higher frequency in patients than in controls included TRBV5-6, TRBV5-1 and TRBV20-1.

The V and J genes are TRBV7-9 and TRBJ2-1; maybe TRBD1 (5 bases). The sequenced sample was blood. This sequence was found in a girl aged 2-10 years with multiple sclerosis. The CDR3 sequence is CASSAPGGLRGEQFF. DNA of the CDR3: TGTGCCAGCAGCGCGCCGGGTGGCCTTAGGGGTGAGCAGTTCTTC. Filled out from reference TRBV7-9 and TRBJ2-1, the complete variable domain reads DTGVSQNPRHKITKRGQNVTFRCDPISEHNRLYWYRQTLGQGPEFLTYFQNEAQLEKSRLLSDRFSAERPKGSFSTLEIQRTEQGDSAMYLCASSAPGGLRGEQFFGPGTRLTVL.